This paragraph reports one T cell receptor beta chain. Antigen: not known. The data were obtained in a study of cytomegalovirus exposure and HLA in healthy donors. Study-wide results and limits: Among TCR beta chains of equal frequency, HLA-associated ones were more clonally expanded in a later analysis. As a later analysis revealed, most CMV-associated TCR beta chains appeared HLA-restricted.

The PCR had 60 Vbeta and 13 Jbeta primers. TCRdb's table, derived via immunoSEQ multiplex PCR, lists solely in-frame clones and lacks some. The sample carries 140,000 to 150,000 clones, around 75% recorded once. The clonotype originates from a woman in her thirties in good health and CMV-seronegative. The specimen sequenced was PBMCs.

The CDR3 DNA sequence: TGTGCCAGCAGCTTGGATCGGGGGCCCCAGCATTTT. It encodes CASSLDRGPQHF. The chain is built from TRBV5-4 and TRBJ1-5, with unresolved D. From germline, CDR1 is SGHNT and CDR2 YYREEE (reference sequence). V was trimmed by 0 bases and J by 9 bases, leaving 7 bases between them. The CDR3 runs 12 residues.